The next 30 T cell receptor beta chains were all read from a single sample in a study of CD8 T cells in Susac syndrome. With random hexamers, roughly 0.45 to 1 ug RNA was reverse transcribed. Via MiXCR, TCRdb re-called the immunoSEQ multiplex PCR reads, giving one row per CDR3 protein. Of approximately 270,000 distinct CDR3 sequences in the sample, around 93% were seen once. The sequenced sample consisted of CD4+ T cells from PBMCs. These receptors originate from a human donor with multiple sclerosis.

The chain recombines TRBV27 with TRBJ1-2, with 9 bases lining up with TRBD1. The ends lost 7 bases at V and 3 bases at J; junction bases unmatched: 9. Per germline, CDR1 MNHEY and CDR2 SMNVEV (reference sequence). The CDR3 runs to 15 residues. In nucleotides, the CDR3 is TGTGCCAGCAAGGGGGGGACAGGGAGTTACTATGGCTACACCTTC. Protein product: CASKGGTGSYYGYTF.

V gene TRBV15 combines with J gene TRBJ2-2; 7 positions agree with TRBD2. Germline CDR1 and CDR2: LNHNV and YYDKDF (reference sequence). V was pared by 6 bases and J by 5 bases, with 9 bases of the junction left unmatched. The CDR3 is 15 residues long. Here the CDR3 DNA reads TGTGCCACCAGTCCCGGGGGGTCCCGAACCGGGGAGCTGTTTTTT. Amino acid sequence: CATSPGGSRTGELFF.

J is TRBJ1-1 and V is TRBV5-1, with D perhaps TRBD1 (6 bases). CDR3 length equals 15 residues. V was shortened by 4 bases and J by 0 bases, with 13 bases between the two germline ends. In germline, CDR1 is SGHRS, CDR2 YFSETQ. CDR3 sequence reads: CASSAGQRMNTEAFF. The CDR3 region has the DNA TGCGCCAGCAGCGCCGGACAGAGGATGAACACTGAAGCTTTCTTT.

This sequence joins TRBV4-2 and TRBJ1-1; the match to TRBD1 covers 9 bases. The CDR3 length is 17 residues. J was trimmed by 0 bases and V by 4 bases; bases with no gene match: 9. Looked up from germline, CDR1 is LGHNA and CDR2 is YNFKEQ. For the CDR3, the DNA is TGTGCCAGCAGCCTCACAGGGGGCGAGGAAGTGAACACTGAAGCTTTCTTT. Protein: CASSLTGGEEVNTEAFF.

The chain combines TRBV30 with TRBJ1-4; D is possibly TRBD1 (6 bases). Germline CDR1 reads GTSNPN; CDR2 reads SVGIG (reference sequence). Trimming stripped 5 bases from V and 2 bases from J, with 12 bases between. The CDR3 is made up of 14 amino acids. This CDR3 is CAWATGITNEKLFF. The CDR3 region has the DNA TGTGCCTGGGCTACAGGGATCACTAATGAAAAACTGTTTTTT.

The chain combines TRBV3-1 with TRBJ2-7; D may be TRBD1 (5 bases). CDR1 LGHDT and CDR2 YNNKEL come from the germline V gene (reference sequence). The CDR3 is 15 residues long. The V and J ends lost 4 bases and 5 bases respectively, with 18 bases between them. The CDR3 sequence is CASSLTGSGLHEQYF. CDR3 DNA sequence: TGTGCCAGCAGCCTAACCGGTTCAGGGCTCCACGAGCAGTACTTC.

The V call is TRBV10-3, the J call TRBJ2-2, with D hard to call. CDR3 size: 16 residues. From germline, CDR1 is ENHRY and CDR2 SYGVKD. Trimming removed 1 base from V and 0 bases from J, with 9 bases in between. The CDR3 DNA follows: TGTGCCATCAGTGAGTGGCAGTTCGCGAACACCGGGGAGCTGTTTTTT. It encodes CAISEWQFANTGELFF.

The chain couples TRBV4-1 to TRBJ2-3; D may be TRBD2 (6 bases). V lost 5 bases and J lost 4, with 19 bases in between. CDR3 size: 16 residues. Looked up from germline, CDR1 is MGHRA and CDR2 is YSYEKL. The CDR3 region is CASSYPAGGEADTQYF. The CDR3, as DNA: TGCGCCAGCAGCTACCCCGCCGGGGGTGAGGCAGATACGCAGTATTTT.

This clonotype was found a few times. The rearrangement uses TRBV5-8 and TRBJ2-6; D remains unclear. Germline V lookup: CDR1 SGHTS, CDR2 YDEGEE. The CDR3 is made up of 15 amino acids. V was cut by 1 base and J by 0 bases, with 5 bases left in between. CDR3 coding DNA: TGTGCCAGCAGCTTGCCTACCTCTGGGGCCAACGTCCTGACTTTC. It translates to CASSLPTSGANVLTF.

The chain links TRBV3-1 to TRBJ1-5; 7 bases fit TRBD1. Germline assignment: CDR1 LGHDT and CDR2 YNNKEL (reference sequence). This CDR3 is built from 15 residues. Trimming at V came to 0 bases and at J to 6 bases, leaving 5 bases not matched to a gene. The CDR3 DNA reads as TGTGCCAGCAGCCAAGATATAACAGGGGCTCAGCCCCAGCATTTT. This translates into CASSQDITGAQPQHF. Full variable domain (outside the CDR3, taken from reference TRBV3-1 and TRBJ1-5): DTAVSQTPKYLVTQMGNDKSIKCEQNLGHDTMYWYKQDSKKFLKIMFSYNNKELIINETVPNRFSPKSPDKAHLNLHINSLELGDSAVYFCASSQDITGAQPQHFGDGTRLSIL.

The CDR3 reads CASSKARYLTFVNEQFF. The CDR3, as DNA: TGTGCCAGCAGCAAAGCGCGGTACTTGACATTCGTCAATGAGCAGTTCTTC. The gene calls are TRBV21-1 and TRBJ2-1. TRBV21-1 is a pseudogene segment. The CDR3 is 17 amino acids.

The J gene is TRBJ2-3, the V gene TRBV28; 11 nucleotides match TRBD2. The junction had 4 bases not matched to a gene; V was cut back by 5 bases and J by 0 bases. In germline, CDR1 is MDHEN, CDR2 SYDVKM. The CDR3 totals 16 residues. CDR3 loop: CASSLIAGGSTDTQYF. The CDR3 DNA follows: TGTGCCAGCAGTCTGATAGCGGGGGGGAGCACAGATACGCAGTATTTT.

The chain uses TRBV5-6 and TRBJ2-2, with 10 bases lining up with TRBD2. After removal of 4 bases from V and 7 bases from J, the junction contained 1 base not matched to a gene. The germline gives CDR1 SGHDT, CDR2 YYEEEE. This CDR3 spans 13 amino acids. The CDR3 is CASSGLAVGELFF. In nucleotides, the CDR3 is TGTGCCAGCAGCGGACTAGCGGTCGGGGAGCTGTTTTTT.

A single count supports this clonotype. The rearrangement uses TRBV6-1 and TRBJ2-5, with 12 bases fitting TRBD2. The CDR3 covers 15 residues. CDR1 is MNHNS and CDR2 is SASEGT in the germline V gene. V dropped 4 bases and J dropped 5; count of bases not matched to a gene: 5. The CDR3 coding sequence is TGTGCCAGCAGTGGCGGACTAGCGGGGTGGGAGACCCAGTACTTC. This encodes CASSGGLAGWETQYF.

The chain employs TRBV4-1 and TRBJ1-3; weak D call: TRBD1 (5 bases). The CDR3 contains 17 residues. Germline V lookup: CDR1 MGHRA, CDR2 YSYEKL. V was pared by 4 bases and J by 2 bases, with 18 bases between. The DNA for the CDR3 is TGCGCCAGCAGCCCCGCTATGGCAGGGCGCCCTGGAAACACCATATATTTT. It is translated as CASSPAMAGRPGNTIYF.

The V call is TRBV12-3 or TRBV12-4, the J call TRBJ1-6; 8 bases are shared with TRBD1. CDR3 length: 15 amino acids. With V trimmed by 6 bases and J by 9 bases, 10 bases remained unmatched. DNA for the CDR3: TGTGCCAGCAGCCCAAGACAGGGGATCGGTTCACCCCTCCACTTT. It yields the protein CASSPRQGIGSPLHF.

The chain employs TRBV21-1 and TRBJ2-7; the table calls TRBD1, which could not be checked here. TRBV21-1 represents a pseudogene. CDR3 length: 17 amino acids. The CDR3 reads CASSKGDRSVGGHEQYV. CDR3 in DNA: TGTGCCAGCAGCAAAGGGGACCGGTCGGTCGGCGGCCACGAGCAGTACGTC.

This chain connects TRBV2 to TRBJ1-3; TRBD1 matches 8 bases. J was trimmed by 2 bases and V by 8 bases; bases with no gene match: 8. There are 15 residues in the CDR3. In germline, CDR1 is SNHLY, CDR2 FYNNEI. CDR3 sequence: CASDSRGLTGNTIYF. CDR3 sequence (DNA): TGTGCCAGCGACAGCAGGGGGCTTACTGGAAACACCATATATTTT.

The chain joins TRBV2 to TRBJ1-2; the D gene is possibly TRBD1 (5 bases). CDR1 and CDR2 from the germline V gene are SNHLY and FYNNEI. V was clipped by 3 bases and J by 1 base, with 9 bases between them. The CDR3 totals 14 residues. CDR3 sequence: CASSEGTVNYGYTF. The CDR3 nucleotides read TGTGCCAGCAGTGAGGGGACGGTTAACTATGGCTACACCTTC.

Regarding this clonotype: A junction boundary mismatches the germline segment, possibly from a read error. The rearrangement uses TRBV12-5 and TRBJ2-7, with D hard to call. CDR1 and CDR2 (germline): LGHNT, FRNRAP. The CDR3 contains 12 residues. For the CDR3, the DNA is TGTGCTAGTGGTTCCGACTCCTACGAGCAGCACTTC. Translated: CASGSDSYEQHF.

This rearrangement joins TRBV30 to TRBJ2-1; 11 nucleotides align to TRBD2. The CDR3 sequence is 13 residues long. Germline V gene data show CDR1 as GTSNPN and CDR2 as SVGIG (reference sequence). V trimming: 2 bases; J trimming: 14 bases; junction bases outside the gene matches: 8. The CDR3 DNA reads as TGTGCCTGGAGTATCCTAGCGGGAGGAGTTGAGTTCTTC. Protein product: CAWSILAGGVEFF.

CDR3 protein: CASSLLGGGPGEQYF. The CDR3 coding sequence is TGTGCCAGCAGCCTGCTCGGAGGCGGGCCGGGCGAGCAGTACTTC. The chain uses TRBV3-1 and TRBJ2-7, with D tentatively TRBD2 (5 bases). The germline V gene has CDR1 LGHDT and CDR2 YNNKEL (reference sequence). V lost 4 bases to trimming and J lost 6 bases, with 19 bases between them. This CDR3 comprises 15 residues.

In this sample, this clonotype turned up a few times. This chain connects TRBV6-7 to TRBJ2-7; D is uncertain. TRBV6-7 is annotated as an ORF whose role is uncertain. This CDR3 is 12 amino acids long. Trimming took 10 bases from V and 0 from J, leaving 10 bases between them. DNA of the CDR3: TGTGCCATCCCGACTGCCTCCTACGAGCAGTACGTC. Amino acid sequence: CAIPTASYEQYV.

Only one count was recorded for this clonotype. V is TRBV9 and J is TRBJ2-5, with D perhaps assigned TRBD1 or TRBD2 (5 bases each). Trimming took off 3 bases at V and 3 bases at J, with 12 bases between the two ends. The CDR3 is made up of 14 amino acids. In germline, CDR1 is SGDLS, CDR2 YYNGEE. CDR3 protein: CASSAGTGEETQYF. The CDR3 nucleotides read TGTGCCAGCAGCGCTGGGACCGGGGAAGAGACCCAGTACTTC.

This chain joins TRBV24-1 and TRBJ2-5; D not certain. This CDR3 region has 15 residues. In germline, CDR1 is KGHDR, CDR2 SFDVKD. The V end was cut by 3 bases, the J end by 3 bases, with 13 bases between. In DNA form, the CDR3 reads TGTGCCACCAGTGATCCCCTTCGGCCGAAAGAGACCCAGTACTTC. This encodes CATSDPLRPKETQYF.

The chain combines TRBV27 with TRBJ1-1; D is possibly TRBD1 (5 bases). CDR3 size: 16 residues. Per the germline V gene, CDR1 is MNHEY and CDR2 is SMNVEV (reference sequence). Trimming took off 0 bases at V and 1 base at J, with 12 bases between the two ends. CDR3: CASSLSQAVPNTEAFF. The CDR3 DNA follows: TGTGCCAGCAGTTTATCACAGGCCGTCCCGAACACTGAAGCTTTCTTT.

The table lists this clonotype with a count of one. The CDR3 sequence is CASTPTGVWSEQYF. CDR3 DNA: TGTGCCAGCACTCCGACAGGGGTTTGGTCCGAGCAGTACTTC. The V and J genes are TRBV2 and TRBJ2-7; 8 bases are a match to TRBD1. Germline CDR1 and CDR2: SNHLY and FYNNEI. CDR3 length equals 14 residues. The J segment lost 6 bases and the V segment lost 7 bases, leaving 11 bases of the junction unmatched.

The rearrangement links TRBV7-2 to TRBJ1-6, with D possibly TRBD1 on 5 matching bases. Trimming stripped 5 bases from V and 7 bases from J, with 9 bases between. CDR1 and CDR2 (germline): SGHTA, FQGNSA. The CDR3 extends over 13 amino acids. The CDR3 sequence is CASSMTANSPLHF. CDR3 nucleotide sequence: TGTGCCAGCAGCATGACAGCAAATTCACCCCTCCACTTT. The full variable domain, its missing parts supplied by reference TRBV7-2 and TRBJ1-6, is GAGVSQSPSNKVTEKGKDVELRCDPISGHTALYWYRQSLGQGLEFLIYFQGNSAPDKSGLPSDRFSAERTGGSVSTLTIQRTQQEDSAVYLCASSMTANSPLHFGNGTRLTVT.

The chain recombines TRBV10-3 with TRBJ1-5; D gene uncertain. The length of the CDR3 is 14 residues. The V end was cut by 2 bases, the J end by 4 bases, with 9 bases between. CDR1 is ENHRY, CDR2 SYGVKD, per germline. The CDR3 protein is CAISERSENQPQHF. CDR3 in DNA: TGTGCCATCAGTGAGAGGAGTGAGAATCAGCCCCAGCATTTT.

The chain couples TRBV28 to TRBJ2-7; no firm D call. Germline V lookup: CDR1 MDHEN, CDR2 SYDVKM. V dropped 8 bases and J dropped 1 base, with 12 bases sitting between them. This CDR3 is built from 13 residues. The CDR3 region has the DNA TGTGCCAGCCGCAAGGGCGGATCCTACGAGCAGTACTTC. Residues: CASRKGGSYEQYF.